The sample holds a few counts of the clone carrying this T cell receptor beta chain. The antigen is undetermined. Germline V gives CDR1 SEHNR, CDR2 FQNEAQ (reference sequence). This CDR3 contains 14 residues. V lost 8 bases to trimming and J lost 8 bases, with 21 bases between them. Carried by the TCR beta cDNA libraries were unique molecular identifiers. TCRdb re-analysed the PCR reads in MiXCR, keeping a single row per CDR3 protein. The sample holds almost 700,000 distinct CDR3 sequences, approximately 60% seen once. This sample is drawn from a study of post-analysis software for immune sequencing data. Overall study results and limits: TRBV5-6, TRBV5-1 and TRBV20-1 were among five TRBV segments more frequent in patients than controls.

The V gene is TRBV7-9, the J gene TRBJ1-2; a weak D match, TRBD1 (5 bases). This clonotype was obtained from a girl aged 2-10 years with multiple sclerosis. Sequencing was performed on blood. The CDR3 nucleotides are TGTGCCAGCCTACCCTCAGGGCAATCGCGGGGCTACACCTTC. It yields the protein CASLPSGQSRGYTF.